The next 4 T cell receptor beta chains were all read from a single sample in a study of T cells in Graves' hyperthyroidism and ophthalmopathy. TCR beta CDR3 regions were amplified from RNA. HTBI primers drove first-round RT-PCR of the TCR CDR3. TCRdb re-analysed the multiplex PCR reads in MiXCR, keeping a single row per CDR3 protein. The data hold 600,000 or so distinct CDR3 sequences, with 14% observed a single time. Sequences were obtained from blood. These receptors all come from a woman aged 45 to 65 with Graves' ophthalmopathy.

The table lists this clonotype with a few counts. The rearrangement joins TRBV19 to TRBJ2-1, with 9 nucleotides matching TRBD2. Germline CDR1 and CDR2: LNHDA and SQIVND (reference sequence). The CDR3 covers 15 residues. The junction had 8 bases not matched to a gene; V was cut back by 7 bases and J by 4 bases. The CDR3 spells CASKLLAGLYNEQFF. The CDR3 DNA follows: TGTGCCAGTAAGCTCCTAGCGGGACTATACAATGAGCAGTTCTTC.

This rearrangement joins TRBV19 to TRBJ2-5; the match to TRBD2 covers 7 bases. J gave up 13 bases and V 6 bases, and 14 bases lay outside the gene matches. Germline assignment: CDR1 LNHDA and CDR2 SQIVND (reference sequence). The CDR3 is made up of 13 amino acids. DNA of the CDR3: TGTGCCAGTAGCGTTATGAGCGGGATCCCTCGGTACTTC. This codes for CASSVMSGIPRYF. The full variable domain, in which reference TRBV19 and TRBJ2-5 provide the parts outside the CDR3, is DGGITQSPKYLFRKEGQNVTLSCEQNLNHDAMYWYRQDPGQGLRLIYYSQIVNDFQKGDIAEGYSVSREKKESFPLTVTSAQKNPTAFYLCASSVMSGIPRYFGPGTRLLVL.

This clonotype was detected only once. The chain employs TRBV20-1 and TRBJ1-1; 7 nucleotides align to TRBD1. V was pared by 3 bases and J by 1 base, with 5 bases of the junction left unmatched. CDR3 length equals 14 residues. The germline V gene has CDR1 DFQATT and CDR2 SNEGSKA (reference sequence). Written as DNA, the CDR3 is TGCAGTGCTAGCCCGGGACAGCGGAACACTGAAGCTTTCTTT. Translated, it gives CSASPGQRNTEAFF.

This clonotype was detected ten times or more. The V gene is TRBV7-2, the J gene TRBJ2-4; D is unresolved. This CDR3 has 14 amino acids. Trimming shortened V by 5 bases and J by 6 bases, and 14 bases separated the two germline ends. Germline lookup yields CDR1 SGHTA and CDR2 FQGNSA. CDR3 loop: CASSLQDLLNIQYF. The CDR3 DNA is TGTGCCAGCAGCCTCCAGGACCTGTTAAACATTCAGTACTTC.